These T cell receptor beta chains were read from a single sample in a study of beta chain features in type 1 diabetes. TCRdb's copy holds only in-frame clones and misses some; the assay was immunoSEQ multiplex PCR. Among 110,000 to 150,000 clones listed, nearly 9.5% were seen once. The sample taken for sequencing was central memory CD4+ T cells from blood. These receptors were collected from a man aged 18 to 30 in good health. CDR3s include the opening cysteine and the closing phenylalanine or tryptophan. The order of the fields is J gene, CDR3 length, V gene, D gene, clone size, CDR3 protein, CDR3 DNA. A D gene is named only where the DNA matches it firmly. Size is omitted from some rows. Given values are once, few, many or a class for expanded clones.

J: TRBJ2-3
length: 15
V: TRBV4-1
D: TRBD2
size: few
CDR3: CASSQGAGGLGTQYF
DNA: TGCGCCAGCAGCCAAGGAGCGGGGGGCCTGGGTACGCAGTATTTT

J: TRBJ1-1
length: 14
V: TRBV11-2
D: .
size: few
CDR3: CASSTYRLGTEAFF
DNA: TGTGCCAGCAGTACGTACAGGTTAGGCACTGAAGCTTTCTTT

J: TRBJ2-1
length: 16
V: TRBV19
D: TRBD2
size: .
CDR3: CASSIGASGFYNEQFF
DNA: TGTGCCAGTAGTATAGGGGCTAGCGGGTTTTACAATGAGCAGTTCTTC

J: TRBJ2-2
length: 14
V: TRBV5-1
D: .
size: .
CDR3: CASSLGENTGELFF
DNA: TGCGCCAGCAGCTTAGGGGAGAACACCGGGGAGCTGTTTTTT

J: TRBJ2-7
length: 15
V: TRBV10-3
D: TRBD2
size: .
CDR3: CAISEVTSGDHEQYF
DNA: TGTGCCATCAGTGAGGTGACTAGCGGGGACCACGAGCAGTACTTC

J: TRBJ2-7
length: 14
V: TRBV7-9
D: TRBD1
size: many
CDR3: CASNSGTVPSEQYF
DNA: TGTGCCAGCAACTCCGGGACAGTTCCTTCCGAGCAGTACTTC

J: TRBJ1-2
length: 15
V: TRBV5-6
D: .
size: few
CDR3: CASSGPQDGNYGYTF
DNA: TGTGCCAGCAGCGGGCCCCAAGACGGAAACTATGGCTACACCTTC

J: TRBJ1-2
length: 16
V: TRBV18
D: TRBD1
size: few
CDR3: CASSPSGQGGVYGYTF
DNA: TGTGCCAGCTCACCATCCGGACAGGGTGGTGTCTATGGCTACACCTTC

J: TRBJ2-5
length: 14
V: TRBV2
D: TRBD2
size: .
CDR3: CASSEGGTGETQYF
DNA: TGTGCCAGCAGTGAGGGGGGGACTGGCGAGACCCAGTACTTC

J: TRBJ2-3
length: 15
V: TRBV6-5
D: .
size: .
CDR3: CASSYSGRETDTQYF
DNA: TGTGCCAGCAGTTACTCGGGCAGGGAAACAGATACGCAGTATTTT

J: TRBJ2-7
length: 15
V: TRBV6-1
D: .
size: few
CDR3: CASTPSAALSYEQYF
DNA: TGTGCCAGCACCCCCTCCGCGGCACTTTCCTACGAGCAGTACTTC

J: TRBJ2-3
length: 15
V: TRBV5-4
D: TRBD1
size: few
CDR3: CASSPPGQGTDTQYF
DNA: TGTGCCAGCAGCCCCCCGGGACAGGGGACAGATACGCAGTATTTT

J: TRBJ2-1
length: 15
V: TRBV7-9
D: .
size: .
CDR3: CASSPRVGGHNEQFF
DNA: TGTGCCAGCAGCCCCCGGGTAGGGGGACACAATGAGCAGTTCTTC

J: TRBJ2-1
length: 14
V: TRBV18
D: TRBD1
size: few
CDR3: CASSPDTQGQGTFF
DNA: TGTGCCAGCTCACCAGACACACAGGGACAGGGTACTTTCTTC

J: TRBJ1-6
length: 13
V: TRBV6-4
D: .
size: few
CDR3: CASSDPVIRSLHF
DNA: TGTGCCAGCAGTGACCCGGTAATTCGGTCCCTCCACTTT

J: TRBJ2-1
length: 14
V: TRBV11-3
D: TRBD2
size: .
CDR3: CASSPRGGLNEQFF
DNA: TGTGCCAGCAGCCCCCGGGGGGGGCTGAATGAGCAGTTCTTC

J: TRBJ1-4
length: 14
V: TRBV30
D: .
size: few
CDR3: CAWSVSATNEKLFF
DNA: TGTGCCTGGAGTGTAAGCGCAACTAATGAAAAACTGTTTTTT

J: TRBJ1-2
length: 13
V: TRBV25-1
D: TRBD1
size: .
CDR3: CASSGTGAGGYTF
DNA: TGTGCCAGCAGTGGGACAGGAGCGGGTGGCTACACCTTC

J: TRBJ1-5
length: 16
V: TRBV27
D: .
size: few
CDR3: CASSRMNRAGNQPQHF
DNA: TGTGCCAGCAGTCGCATGAACAGGGCTGGCAATCAGCCCCAGCATTTT

J: TRBJ2-5
length: 12
V: TRBV29-1
D: TRBD1
size: many
CDR3: CSVKGAEETQYF
DNA: TGCAGCGTTAAGGGGGCAGAGGAGACCCAGTACTTC

J: TRBJ1-2
length: 16
V: TRBV18
D: TRBD1
size: .
CDR3: CASSPRGTGGDYGYTF
DNA: TGTGCCAGCTCACCTCGAGGGACAGGGGGCGACTATGGCTACACCTTC

J: TRBJ2-3
length: 13
V: TRBV7-9
D: .
size: few
CDR3: CASSFPGTDTQYF
DNA: TGTGCCAGCAGCTTCCCAGGGACAGATACGCAGTATTTT

J: TRBJ2-1
length: 19
V: TRBV13
D: TRBD2
size: few
CDR3: CASSGFAGSGGNSYNEQFF
DNA: TGTGCCAGCAGCGGATTCGCAGGGAGCGGGGGGAACTCCTACAATGAGCAGTTCTTC

J: TRBJ1-1
length: 14
V: TRBV11-2
D: .
size: .
CDR3: CASSLDPTVSEAFF
DNA: TGTGCCAGCAGCTTAGACCCGACAGTCTCTGAAGCTTTCTTT

J: TRBJ1-2
length: 15
V: TRBV14
D: .
size: few
CDR3: CASSFSGTPNYGYTF
DNA: TGTGCCAGCAGCTTTTCCGGGACACCCAACTATGGCTACACCTTC

J: TRBJ2-1
length: 15
V: TRBV7-2
D: TRBD1
size: few
CDR3: CASAQGQGFYNEQFF
DNA: TGTGCCTCTGCTCAAGGACAGGGGTTCTACAATGAGCAGTTCTTC

J: TRBJ2-7
length: 15
V: TRBV10-3
D: TRBD2
size: .
CDR3: CAISEQLAGTYEQYF
DNA: TGTGCCATCAGTGAGCAACTAGCGGGGACCTACGAGCAGTACTTC

J: TRBJ2-3
length: 15
V: TRBV5-1
D: TRBD2
size: .
CDR3: CASNGLAGGTDTQYF
DNA: TGCGCCAGCAATGGACTAGCGGGGGGCACAGATACGCAGTATTTT

J: TRBJ2-5
length: 14
V: TRBV5-1
D: .
size: .
CDR3: CASSPARGQETQYF
DNA: TGCGCCAGCAGCCCCGCAAGGGGGCAAGAGACCCAGTACTTC